This TCR beta chain appears in the sequencing data of a study of human T cells and chemical hapten exposure. The time point here: pre-sensitization, week 0. Treatment described: therapeutic diphenylcyclopropenone sensitization with weekly scalp DPC. The CDR3 covers 14 residues. From germline, CDR1 is SEHNR and CDR2 FQNEAQ (reference sequence). Trimming removed 1 base from V and 4 bases from J, with 10 bases in between. TCRdb recomputed calls from the RACE reads with MiXCR, one row per CDR3 protein. The sample holds under 70,000 distinct CDR3 sequences; roughly 12% are singletons and the top ten take roughly 4%. This clonotype was observed at least ten times.

The receptor was derived from a woman between 35 and 50 years old with alopecia areata. Some clones in this sample may be carry-over from other donors' samples. This specimen was whole blood, taken in connection with sensitization to the hapten diphenylcyclopropenone (DPC). V is TRBV7-9 and J is TRBJ1-1; D remains unclear. CDR3 DNA: TGTGCCAGCAGCTTAGACGGGCGCGGCACTGAAGCTTTCTTT. It codes for CASSLDGRGTEAFF.